These 12 T cell receptor beta chains share one sample of origin, sequenced in a study of post-analysis software for immune sequencing data. Tagging with unique molecular identifiers was a feature of the TCR beta cDNA libraries. In TCRdb, the PCR reads were re-called with MiXCR into one record per CDR3 protein. The repertoire consists of roughly 570,000 distinct CDR3 sequences, with 34% occurring once and the leading ten covering approximately 5.4%. Antigens for these TCRs are unknown. Study results and caveats: With TRBV5-6, TRBV5-1 and TRBV20-1 included, about five TRBV segments were more frequent in patients than in controls.

Specimen: blood. The receptors here all came from a girl under 18 with multiple sclerosis.

This clonotype came up many times. The V gene is TRBV29-1, the J gene TRBJ2-5; D not resolved. CDR3 size: 13 residues. Trimming removed 4 bases at V and 4 bases at J, with 13 bases between. Per the germline V gene, CDR1 is SQVTM and CDR2 is ANQGSEA. This CDR3 is CSVGPTSGETQYF. The CDR3 coding sequence is TGCAGCGTTGGCCCTACCTCAGGAGAGACCCAGTACTTC.

This clonotype appeared a few times. V gene TRBV9 combines with J gene TRBJ2-5; 8 positions match TRBD2. The CDR3 runs 16 residues. In germline, CDR1 is SGDLS, CDR2 YYNGEE. J gave up 5 bases and V 0 bases, and 9 bases lay outside the gene matches. CDR3 sequence: CASSVARGGSRETQYF. The DNA of the CDR3 is TGTGCCAGCAGCGTAGCCCGGGGGGGCAGTCGGGAGACCCAGTACTTC.

In its sample, this clonotype was seen a few times. The chain recombines TRBV7-3 with TRBJ1-1; unclear D gene. Germline CDR1 SGHTA, CDR2 FQGTGA. This CDR3 comprises 14 residues. Trimming removed 2 bases from V and 0 bases from J, with 7 bases in between. The chain's CDR3 is CASSLDGVNTEAFF. The DNA for the CDR3 is TGTGCCAGCAGCTTAGACGGGGTGAACACTGAAGCTTTCTTT.

This clonotype has only a few counts. The chain has TRBV27 and TRBJ1-1, with a possible D match to TRBD1 (6 bases). In germline, CDR1 is MNHEY, CDR2 SMNVEV (reference sequence). V dropped 4 bases and J dropped 3 bases, with 9 bases sitting between them. There are 13 residues in the CDR3. CDR3 in amino acids: CASSSGGHTEAFF. The DNA of the CDR3 is TGTGCCAGCAGTTCGGGGGGGCACACTGAAGCTTTCTTT.

J is TRBJ1-1 and V is TRBV12-3 or TRBV12-4; 7 nucleotides line up with TRBD1. The CDR3 runs 14 residues. V dropped 0 bases and J dropped 5; count of bases not matched to a gene: 3. In nucleotides, the CDR3 is TGTGCCAGCAGTTTAGCGACAGGGAGGACTGAAGCTTTCTTT. It is translated as CASSLATGRTEAFF.

The chain combines TRBV10-3 with TRBJ1-1; no reliable D call. CDR3 length: 15 residues. V lost 1 base, J lost 0 bases, and 9 bases lay in between. The V gene's germline CDR1 is ENHRY and CDR2 SYGVKD. The DNA for the CDR3 is TGTGCCATCAGTGAGTACTGGGCTATGAACACTGAAGCTTTCTTT. Protein: CAISEYWAMNTEAFF.

The rearrangement links TRBV15 to TRBJ1-1, with D unclear. The ends were cut back, 1 base at V and 0 bases at J, with 12 bases in the middle. This CDR3 has 16 amino acids. Germline CDR1 and CDR2: LNHNV and YYDKDF (reference sequence). The CDR3 bases are TGTGCCACCAGCAGAGGTCCCGGTACCATGAACACTGAAGCTTTCTTT. This translates into CATSRGPGTMNTEAFF. The full variable domain, completed using reference TRBV15 and TRBJ1-1, is DAMVIQNPRYQVTQFGKPVTLSCSQTLNHNVMYWYQQKSSQAPKLLFHYYDKDFNNEADTPDNFQSRRPNTSFCFLDIRSPGLGDTAMYLCATSRGPGTMNTEAFFGQGTRLTVV.

Comment on this clonotype: The junction shows a germline mismatch at one end, possibly a read error. The gene calls are TRBV5-1 and TRBJ1-1; 7 bases fit TRBD1. The CDR3 is 14 residues long. Germline-derived CDR1 and CDR2 are SGHRS and YFSETQ. This CDR3 is CASRSGGMNIEAFF. The CDR3 bases are TGCGCCAGCCGCTCAGGGGGTATGAACATTGAAGCTTTCTTT.

The count of this clonotype is one. This chain connects TRBV20-1 to TRBJ1-1; D is uncertain. The CDR3 covers 13 residues. Per germline, CDR1 DFQATT and CDR2 SNEGSKA (reference sequence). Trimming cost V 1 base and J 4 bases, with 10 bases left between them. CDR3 amino acids: CSARGRAFTEAFF. For the CDR3, the DNA is TGCAGTGCTAGAGGAAGGGCCTTCACTGAAGCTTTCTTT.

This sequence joins TRBV7-9 and TRBJ2-5, with 9 nucleotides matching TRBD2. The CDR3 runs 14 residues. The J segment lost 11 bases and the V segment lost 1 base, leaving 8 bases of the junction unmatched. Germline lookup yields CDR1 SEHNR and CDR2 FQNEAQ (reference sequence). The CDR3 DNA follows: TGTGCCAGCAGCTTAGAAAGGCTAGCGGGAAAGCAGTACTTC. Residues: CASSLERLAGKQYF.

V is TRBV29-1 and J is TRBJ2-1; the D is unclear. This CDR3 has 14 amino acids. The V gene's germline CDR1 is SQVTM and CDR2 ANQGSEA. V lost 2 bases, J lost 5 bases, and 13 bases lay in between. CDR3 bases: TGCAGCGTTGAACGGCGGTCCAAGGACAATGAGCAGTTCTTC. It codes for CSVERRSKDNEQFF.

This chain uses TRBV14 with TRBJ2-3; D is tentatively TRBD1 or TRBD2 (5 bases each). The CDR3 has 16 amino acids. Germline assignment: CDR1 SGHDN and CDR2 FVKESK. V shed 0 bases and J shed 0 bases, with 10 bases lying between them. The chain's CDR3 is CASSQDRDQSTDTQYF. The CDR3 DNA is TGTGCCAGCAGCCAAGATCGGGACCAAAGCACAGATACGCAGTATTTT. Full variable domain (missing parts from reference TRBV14 and TRBJ2-3): EAGVTQFPSHSVIEKGQTVTLRCDPISGHDNLYWYRRVMGKEIKFLLHFVKESKQDESGMPNNRFLAERTGGTYSTLKVQPAELEDSGVYFCASSQDRDQSTDTQYFGPGTRLTVL.